The clone carrying this T cell receptor beta chain was found a few times. The antigen remains undetermined. This may come from a read error, since a much larger clone is one base off. These data belong to a study of metastatic and nonmetastatic thyroid tumors. At the level of the study: Repertoire comparisons spanned blood and tumor or nodule tissue from malignant and benign thyroid patients.

J was trimmed by 7 bases and V by 3 bases; bases with no gene match: 6. Germline CDR1 is DFQATT and CDR2 is SNEGSKA (reference sequence). The CDR3 is made up of 13 amino acids. TCRdb re-analyzed the PCR reads through MiXCR. The sample has around 6,600 clones; under 30% are singletons. The study, taken as a whole, reports: Reports indicated that malignant thyroid tumors showed significantly higher TCR beta diversity than benign nodules did, in blood and tumor.

Each patient went into thyroid surgery without having received any treatment. This receptor was taken from a male donor with papillary thyroid cancer or a benign thyroid nodule (not recorded which). Some clones in this sample may be carry-over from other donors' samples. The chain has TRBV20-1 and TRBJ2-3, with TRBD2 matching 8 bases. The specimen was adjacent normal tissue. The CDR3 reads CSASRAGVYTQYF. The CDR3 nucleotides are TGCAGTGCTAGTAGAGCGGGAGTATATACGCAGTATTTT.